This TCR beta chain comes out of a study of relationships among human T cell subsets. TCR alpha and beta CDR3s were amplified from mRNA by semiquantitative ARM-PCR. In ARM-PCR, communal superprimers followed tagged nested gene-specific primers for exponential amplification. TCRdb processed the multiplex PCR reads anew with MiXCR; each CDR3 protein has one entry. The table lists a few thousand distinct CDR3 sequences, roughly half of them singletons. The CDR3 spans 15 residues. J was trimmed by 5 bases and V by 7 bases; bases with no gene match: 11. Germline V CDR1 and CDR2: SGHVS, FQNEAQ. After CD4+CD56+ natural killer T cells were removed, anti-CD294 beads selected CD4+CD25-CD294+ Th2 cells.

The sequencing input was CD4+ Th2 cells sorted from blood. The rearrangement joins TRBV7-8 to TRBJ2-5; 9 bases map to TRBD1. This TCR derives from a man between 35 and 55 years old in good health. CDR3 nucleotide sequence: TGTGCCAGCATGGGCGGGACAGGGTTTGACGAGACCCAGTACTTC. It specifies CASMGGTGFDETQYF.